Below, one T cell receptor (beta chain) is given with its context. Libraries were prepared by immunoSEQ multiplex PCR; TCRdb keeps only in-frame clonotypes and omits some of them. Counted here are 150,000 to 200,000 clones, roughly 80% occurring once; the ten biggest clones make up roughly 9.6%. These data originate in a study of blood T cell repertoires in COVID-19. For the study at large: Acute-phase and convalescent COVID-19 samples originated in the United States, Italy and Spain.

The cohort comprised adults aged roughly 18 to 95 years residing in 20 to 30 US areas. Participant-reported clinical history was the basis for cohort assignment. Trimming stripped 5 bases from V and 5 bases from J, with 14 bases between. This CDR3 comprises 14 residues. Germline CDR1 SGHRS, CDR2 YFSETQ. The clonotype was recovered from a man aged 50 to 59 who had recovered from COVID-19. The sample consisted of PBMCs or T cells enriched from blood (not recorded which). The V gene is TRBV5-1, the J gene TRBJ2-1; D might be TRBD2 (6 bases). The CDR3 spells CASSSMGLNNEQFF. DNA for the CDR3: TGCGCCAGCAGTTCGATGGGACTGAACAATGAGCAGTTCTTC.